This TCR beta chain was sequenced for a study of identical twins' blood T cells (dated by TCRdb to 2012 to 2014). For the wider study: The roughly 12 libraries, six for the alpha chain and six for the beta chain, yielded around 50 million Illumina reads in total. The study compared TCR alpha and beta chain repertoires of three pairs of monozygous twins using next-generation sequencing to assess genetic influence on repertoire formation. What the study reported, not specific to this receptor: V gene usage, even among non-selected out-of-frame TCRbeta clonotypes, was reported to be markedly more similar within twin pairs than between unrelated donors. The study stated that the proposed role of the TCRalpha J segment in MHC recognition during thymic selection needs to be validated by independent studies. Because the twins were reared together, environmental influences could not be ruled out as the explanation for twin similarity. How many CDR3 clonotypes two donors shared depended mainly on the product of their cloneset sizes, and the twins did not clearly stray from this trend. Among the most abundant TCRbeta clonotypes, every donor shared more CDR3 sequences with her own twin than with unrelated donors.

Six healthy women forming three monozygous twin pairs were used as donors. Each of the three twin pairs had been raised together, and the twins in each pair were thought likely to have encountered the same infectious agents and vaccines. RNA was isolated from peripheral blood mononuclear cells and used to prepare TCR cDNA libraries. The germline ends are 17 bases apart after V is trimmed by 6 bases and J by 3 bases. The CDR3 holds 16 amino acids from the cysteine to the phenylalanine. Solely the CDR3 DNA is kept, with 48 bases framed from the first base. The germline V gene specifies MNHEY as CDR1 and SVGAGI as CDR2. To prepare the library, 5' RACE was applied. The run used an Illumina Genome Analyzer IIx. The RNA-based TCR cDNA libraries were made using a previously described protocol that was modified in several ways. To prevent cross-contamination, barcodes specific to each sample were added to both ends of every TCR cDNA library during cDNA synthesis and amplification. The study's processing was this. Each individual had between about 95,000 and nearly 500,000 identified clonotypes, and each library contained roughly 2.2 to 3.6 million CDR3-containing reads. Reads with improper barcode index combinations were discarded, after which clonesets were built for each library with the MiTCR software. During the assembly of CDR3 clonotypes by MiTCR, low-quality reads were filtered or rescued and PCR and sequencing errors were corrected. Artificial out-of-frame clonotypes were removed by being mapped to in-frame sequences, with one indel in the CDR3 allowed. Similarity in V and J gene usage between donors was calculated as the Jensen-Shannon divergence divided by the mean entropy. TCRdb trimmed public reads at Q25 via fastp, called clones via MiXCR and kept in-frame beta chains. Entries are consolidated by CDR3 protein sequence, retaining the most common genes and DNA. The V and J calls and clone size come from TCRdb's table, not from the authors' own analysis. Within this sample are 300,000 to 450,000 distinct CDR3 sequences, with over 25% of them counted one time only. Jointly, the top ten make up 6.1% of the sample.

This clonotype was recorded many times. Its antigen target is currently unknown. Nothing much larger sits one base from this clone, and base qualities are not available. The TCR comes from a woman aged 18-55 years in good health. Source material: PBMCs. The V gene is TRBV6-5 and the J gene is TRBJ1-4; a tentative D call is TRBD1 (6 bases match). The DNA sequence reads TGTGCCAGCAGACGGACAGTTTCGATCGCTAATGAAAAACTGTTTTTT. It encodes CASRRTVSIANEKLFF.